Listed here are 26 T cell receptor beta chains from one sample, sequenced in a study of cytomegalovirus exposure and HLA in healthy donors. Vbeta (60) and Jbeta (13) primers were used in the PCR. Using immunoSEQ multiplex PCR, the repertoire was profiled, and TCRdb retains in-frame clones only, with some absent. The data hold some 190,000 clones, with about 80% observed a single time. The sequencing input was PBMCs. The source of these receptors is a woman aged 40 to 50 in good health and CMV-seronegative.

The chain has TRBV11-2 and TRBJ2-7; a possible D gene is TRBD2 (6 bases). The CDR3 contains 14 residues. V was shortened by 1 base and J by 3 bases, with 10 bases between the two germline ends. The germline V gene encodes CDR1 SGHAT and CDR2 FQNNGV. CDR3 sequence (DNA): TGTGCCAGCAGCTTAGGCGCGGGACTCTACGAGCAGTACGTC. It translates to CASSLGAGLYEQYV.

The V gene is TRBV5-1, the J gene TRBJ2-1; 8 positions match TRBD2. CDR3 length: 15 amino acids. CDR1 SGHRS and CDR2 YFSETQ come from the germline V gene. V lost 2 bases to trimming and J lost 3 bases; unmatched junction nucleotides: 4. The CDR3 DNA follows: TGCGCCAGCAGCTTAGCGGGAGCCAACTACAATGAGCAGTTCTTC. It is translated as CASSLAGANYNEQFF. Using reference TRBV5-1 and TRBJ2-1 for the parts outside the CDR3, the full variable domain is KAGVTQTPRYLIKTRGQQVTLSCSPISGHRSVSWYQQTPGQGLQFLFEYFSETQRNKGNFPGRFSGRQFSNSRSEMNVSTLELGDSALYLCASSLAGANYNEQFFGPGTRLTVL.

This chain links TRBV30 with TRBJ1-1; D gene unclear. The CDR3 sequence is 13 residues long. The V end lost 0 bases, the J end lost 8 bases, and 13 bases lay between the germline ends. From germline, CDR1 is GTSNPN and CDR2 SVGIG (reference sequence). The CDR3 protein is CAWSVIVEGEAFF. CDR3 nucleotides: TGTGCCTGGAGTGTAATAGTTGAGGGCGAAGCTTTCTTT.

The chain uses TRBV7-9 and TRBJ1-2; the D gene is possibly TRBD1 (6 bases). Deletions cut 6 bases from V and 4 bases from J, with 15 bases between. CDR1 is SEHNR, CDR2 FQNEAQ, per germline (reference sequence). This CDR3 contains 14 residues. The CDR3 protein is CASSPGQTLYGYTF. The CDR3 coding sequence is TGTGCCAGCAGTCCCGGACAGACCCTCTATGGCTACACCTTC.

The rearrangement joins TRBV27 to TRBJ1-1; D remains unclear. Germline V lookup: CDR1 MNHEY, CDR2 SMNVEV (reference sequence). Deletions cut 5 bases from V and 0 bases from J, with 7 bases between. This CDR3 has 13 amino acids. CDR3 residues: CASSAVMNTEAFF. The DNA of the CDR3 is TGTGCCAGCAGTGCGGTTATGAACACTGAAGCTTTCTTT.

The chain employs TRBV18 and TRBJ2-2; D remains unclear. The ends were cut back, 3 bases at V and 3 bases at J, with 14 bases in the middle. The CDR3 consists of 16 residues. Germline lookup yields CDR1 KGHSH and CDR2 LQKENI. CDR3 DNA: TGTGCCAGCTCACCGTTCTCGGGTCGGGACACCGGGGAGCTGTTTTTT. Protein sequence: CASSPFSGRDTGELFF.

The CDR3 loop reads CARTRGGANTGELFF. CDR3 nucleotide sequence: TGTGCCAGAACCCGTGGAGGTGCGAACACCGGGGAGCTGTTTTTT. The chain joins TRBV19 to TRBJ2-2; D may be TRBD2 (5 bases). This CDR3 is built from 15 residues. V was pared by 9 bases and J by 0 bases, with 14 bases between. Germline CDR1 LNHDA, CDR2 SQIVND (reference sequence).

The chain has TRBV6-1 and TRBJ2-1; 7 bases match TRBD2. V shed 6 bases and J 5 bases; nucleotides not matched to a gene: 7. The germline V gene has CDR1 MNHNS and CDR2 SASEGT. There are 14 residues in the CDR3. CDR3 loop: CASRGGPSDNEQFF. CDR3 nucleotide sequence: TGTGCCAGCAGGGGAGGGCCTAGCGACAATGAGCAGTTCTTC.

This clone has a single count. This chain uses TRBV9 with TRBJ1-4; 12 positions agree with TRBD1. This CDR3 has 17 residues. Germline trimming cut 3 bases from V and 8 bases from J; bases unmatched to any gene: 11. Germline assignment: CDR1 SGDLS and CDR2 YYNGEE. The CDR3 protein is CASSAEMGQGAWEKLFF. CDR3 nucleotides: TGTGCCAGCAGCGCCGAGATGGGACAGGGGGCTTGGGAAAAACTGTTTTTT.

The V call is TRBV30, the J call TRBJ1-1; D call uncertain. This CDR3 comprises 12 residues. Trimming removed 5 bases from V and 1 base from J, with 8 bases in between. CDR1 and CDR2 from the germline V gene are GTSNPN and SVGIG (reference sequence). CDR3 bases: TGTGCCTGGGATTACAAGAACACTGAAGCTTTCTTT. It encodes CAWDYKNTEAFF. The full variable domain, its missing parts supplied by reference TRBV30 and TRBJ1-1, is SQTIHQWPATLVQPVGSPLSLECTVEGTSNPNLYWYRQAAGRGLQLLFYSVGIGQISSEVPQNLSASRPQDRQFILSSKKLLLSDSGFYLCAWDYKNTEAFFGQGTRLTVV.

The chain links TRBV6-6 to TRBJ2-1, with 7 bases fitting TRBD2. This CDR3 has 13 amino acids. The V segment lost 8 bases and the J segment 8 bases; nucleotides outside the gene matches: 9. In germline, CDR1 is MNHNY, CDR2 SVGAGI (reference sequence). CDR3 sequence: CASGGGSKYEQFF. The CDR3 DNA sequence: TGTGCCAGCGGGGGGGGGAGTAAGTATGAGCAGTTCTTC.

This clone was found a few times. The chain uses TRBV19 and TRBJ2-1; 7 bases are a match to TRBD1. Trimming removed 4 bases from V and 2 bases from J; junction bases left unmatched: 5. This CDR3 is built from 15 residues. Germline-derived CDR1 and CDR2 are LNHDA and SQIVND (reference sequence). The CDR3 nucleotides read TGTGCCAGTAGTAAGAATAGGGGGCCCTACAATGAGCAGTTCTTC. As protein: CASSKNRGPYNEQFF.

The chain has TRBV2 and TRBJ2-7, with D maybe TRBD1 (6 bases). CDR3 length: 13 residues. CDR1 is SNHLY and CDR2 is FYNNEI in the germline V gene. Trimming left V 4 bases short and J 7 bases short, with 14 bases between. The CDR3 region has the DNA TGTGCCAGCAGTGGGCAGGGGAGTGGGGAGCAGTACGTC. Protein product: CASSGQGSGEQYV.

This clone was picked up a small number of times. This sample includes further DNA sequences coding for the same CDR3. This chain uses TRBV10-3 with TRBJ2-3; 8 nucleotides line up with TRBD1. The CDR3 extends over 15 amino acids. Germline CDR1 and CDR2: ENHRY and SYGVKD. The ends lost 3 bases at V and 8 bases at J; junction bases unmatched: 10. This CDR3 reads CAISEAVPRGPTQYF. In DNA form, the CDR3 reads TGTGCCATCAGTGAAGCAGTGCCCAGGGGGCCTACGCAGTATTTT.

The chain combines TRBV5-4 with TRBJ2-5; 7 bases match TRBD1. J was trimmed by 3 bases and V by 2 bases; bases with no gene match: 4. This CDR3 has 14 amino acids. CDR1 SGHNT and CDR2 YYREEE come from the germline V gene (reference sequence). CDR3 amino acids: CASSLQDRKETQYF. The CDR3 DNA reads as TGTGCCAGCAGCTTACAGGACAGGAAAGAGACCCAGTACTTC.

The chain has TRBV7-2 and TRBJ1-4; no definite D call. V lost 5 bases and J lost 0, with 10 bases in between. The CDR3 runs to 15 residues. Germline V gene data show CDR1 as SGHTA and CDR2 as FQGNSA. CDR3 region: CASSPNSATNEKLFF. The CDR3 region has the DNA TGTGCCAGCAGCCCAAACAGTGCAACTAATGAAAAACTGTTTTTT.

The CDR3 loop is CASSLVGTTNTGELFF. The CDR3 coding sequence is TGTGCCAGCAGCTTGGTCGGGACAACGAACACCGGGGAGCTGTTTTTT. The chain uses TRBV5-6 and TRBJ2-2, with a weak D call TRBD1 (6 bases). Deletions cut 0 bases from V and 0 bases from J, with 9 bases between. From germline, CDR1 is SGHDT and CDR2 YYEEEE. This CDR3 has 16 amino acids.

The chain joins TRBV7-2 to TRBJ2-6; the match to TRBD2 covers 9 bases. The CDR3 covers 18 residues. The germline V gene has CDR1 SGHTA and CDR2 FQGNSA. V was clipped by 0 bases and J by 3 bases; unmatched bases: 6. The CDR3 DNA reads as TGTGCCAGCAGCTTAGCTAGCGGGAGACTTAGTGGGGCCAACGTCCTGACTTTC. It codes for CASSLASGRLSGANVLTF.

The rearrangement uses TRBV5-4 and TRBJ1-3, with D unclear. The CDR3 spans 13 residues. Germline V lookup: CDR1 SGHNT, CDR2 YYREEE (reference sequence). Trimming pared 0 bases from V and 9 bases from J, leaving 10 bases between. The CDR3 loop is CASSLVGSGTIYF. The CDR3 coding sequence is TGTGCCAGCAGCTTGGTGGGGAGTGGCACCATATATTTT. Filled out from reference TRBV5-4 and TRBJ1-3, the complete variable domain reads ETGVTQSPTHLIKTRGQQVTLRCSSQSGHNTVSWYQQALGQGPQFIFQYYREEENGRGNFPPRFSGLQFPNYSSELNVNALELDDSALYLCASSLVGSGTIYFGEGSWLTVV.

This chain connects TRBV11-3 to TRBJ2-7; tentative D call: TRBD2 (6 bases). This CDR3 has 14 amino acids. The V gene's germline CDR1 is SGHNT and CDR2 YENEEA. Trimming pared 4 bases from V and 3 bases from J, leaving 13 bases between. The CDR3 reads CASSSLAESYEQYF. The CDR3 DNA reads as TGTGCCAGCAGCTCTTTAGCGGAGAGCTACGAGCAGTACTTC.

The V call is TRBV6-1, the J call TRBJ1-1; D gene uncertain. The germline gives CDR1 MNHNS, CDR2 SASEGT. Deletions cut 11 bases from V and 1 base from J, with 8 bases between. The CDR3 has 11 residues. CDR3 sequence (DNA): TGTGCCTCCCTCAGGAACACTGAAGCTTTCTTT. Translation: CASLRNTEAFF.

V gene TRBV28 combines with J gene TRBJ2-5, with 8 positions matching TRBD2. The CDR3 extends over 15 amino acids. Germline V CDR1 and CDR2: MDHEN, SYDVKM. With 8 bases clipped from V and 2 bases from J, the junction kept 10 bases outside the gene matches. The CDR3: CASAASGGRQETQYF. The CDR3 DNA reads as TGTGCCAGCGCCGCCTCGGGGGGGCGTCAAGAGACCCAGTACTTC.

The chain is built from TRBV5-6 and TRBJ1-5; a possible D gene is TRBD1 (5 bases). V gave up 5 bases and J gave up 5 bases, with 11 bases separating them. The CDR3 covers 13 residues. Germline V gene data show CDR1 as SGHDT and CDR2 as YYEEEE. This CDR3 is CASSPWGYQPQHF. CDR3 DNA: TGTGCCAGCAGTCCATGGGGCTATCAGCCCCAGCATTTT.

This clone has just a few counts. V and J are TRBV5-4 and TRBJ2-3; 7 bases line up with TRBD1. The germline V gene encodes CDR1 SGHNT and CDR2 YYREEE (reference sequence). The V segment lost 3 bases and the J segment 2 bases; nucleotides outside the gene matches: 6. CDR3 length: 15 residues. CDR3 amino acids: CASSSTGQTTDTQYF. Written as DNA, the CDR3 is TGTGCCAGCAGCTCCACGGGACAGACCACAGATACGCAGTATTTT.

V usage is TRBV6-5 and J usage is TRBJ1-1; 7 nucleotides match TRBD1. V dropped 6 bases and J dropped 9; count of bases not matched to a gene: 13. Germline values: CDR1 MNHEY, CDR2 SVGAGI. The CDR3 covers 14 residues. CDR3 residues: CASRRGNRGNKAFF. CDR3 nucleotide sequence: TGTGCCAGCAGACGGGGGAACAGGGGAAACAAAGCTTTCTTT.

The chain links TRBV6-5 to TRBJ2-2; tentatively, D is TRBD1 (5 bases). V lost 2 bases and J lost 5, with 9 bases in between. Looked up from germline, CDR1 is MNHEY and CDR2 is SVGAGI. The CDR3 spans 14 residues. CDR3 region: CASSYGSGTGELFF. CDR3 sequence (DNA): TGTGCCAGCAGTTACGGGTCAGGGACCGGGGAGCTGTTTTTT.